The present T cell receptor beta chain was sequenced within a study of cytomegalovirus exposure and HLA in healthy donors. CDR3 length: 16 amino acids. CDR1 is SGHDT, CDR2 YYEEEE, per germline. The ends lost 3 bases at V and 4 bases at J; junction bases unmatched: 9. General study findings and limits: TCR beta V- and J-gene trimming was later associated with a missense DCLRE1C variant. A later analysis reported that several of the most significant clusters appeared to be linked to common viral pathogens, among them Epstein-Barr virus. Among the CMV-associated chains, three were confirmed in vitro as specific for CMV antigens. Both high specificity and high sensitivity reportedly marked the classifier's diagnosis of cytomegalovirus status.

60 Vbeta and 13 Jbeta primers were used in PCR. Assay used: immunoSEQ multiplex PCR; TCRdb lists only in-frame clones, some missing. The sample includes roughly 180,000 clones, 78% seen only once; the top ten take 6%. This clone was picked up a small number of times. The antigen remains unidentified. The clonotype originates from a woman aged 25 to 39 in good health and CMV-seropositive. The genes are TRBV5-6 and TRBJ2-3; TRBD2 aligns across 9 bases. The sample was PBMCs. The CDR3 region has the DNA TGTGCCAGCAGCTCAGATAGCGGGGGTGGGTCAGATACGCAGTATTTT. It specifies CASSSDSGGGSDTQYF.